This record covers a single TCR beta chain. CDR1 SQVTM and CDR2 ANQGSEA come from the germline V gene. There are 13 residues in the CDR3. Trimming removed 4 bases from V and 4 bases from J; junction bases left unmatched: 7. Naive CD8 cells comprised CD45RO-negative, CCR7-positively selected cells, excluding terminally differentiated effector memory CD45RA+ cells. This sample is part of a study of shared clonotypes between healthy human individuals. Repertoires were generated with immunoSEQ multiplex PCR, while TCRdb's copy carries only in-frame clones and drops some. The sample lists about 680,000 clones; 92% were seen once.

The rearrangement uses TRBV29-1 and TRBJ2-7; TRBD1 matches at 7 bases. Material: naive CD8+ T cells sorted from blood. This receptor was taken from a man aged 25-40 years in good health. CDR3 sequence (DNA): TGCAGCGTTGTCCCGACAGGGACGTACGAGCAGTACTTC. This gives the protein CSVVPTGTYEQYF.